The 7 T cell receptor beta chains presented below share a single source sample, sequenced in a study of T cell repertoires in cytomegalovirus infection (dated by TCRdb to between 2017 and 2020). The sample's treatment or condition label is to be understood as: in vitro stimulation with specific CMV peptide epitopes to enrich CMV-specific T cells. The instrument given in TCRdb is Illumina HiSeq 1500. Starting from the raw public reads, TCRdb applied fastp trimming at Q25, assembled clones with MiXCR and retained in-frame beta chains. When rows share a CDR3 protein, they turn into one entry using the most common DNA and genes. The sample includes hundreds of thousands of distinct CDR3 sequences, with roughly 36% observed a single time. 15% to 20% of the sample is in the top ten clones. These receptors' antigens are unknown. Source: cultured PBMCs, taken from culture after CMV antigen stimulation. Receptors were obtained from a human donor in good health (CMV status not recorded). Some clones in this sample may be carry-over from other donors' samples.

The genes are TRBV12-3 or TRBV12-4 and TRBJ1-2; TRBD1 matches at 8 bases. V was pared by 3 bases and J by 5 bases, with 8 bases of the junction left unmatched. CDR3 size: 15 residues. The CDR3 reads CASSFPGQGIYGYTF. The CDR3 nucleotides are TGTGCCAGCAGTTTCCCCGGACAGGGAATTTATGGCTACACCTTC.

The V and J genes are TRBV7-9 and TRBJ2-3; TRBD1 or TRBD2 may be the D gene (5 bases each). The length of the CDR3 is 18 residues. The germline V gene encodes CDR1 SEHNR and CDR2 FQNEAQ (reference sequence). The germline V and J ends were trimmed by 2 bases and 0 bases, with 18 bases remaining between them. Here the CDR3 DNA reads TGTGCCAGCAGCTTACAGCGGACACCCCTGAGTAGCACAGATACGCAGTATTTT. It translates to CASSLQRTPLSSTDTQYF.

This clonotype was detected once. The chain has TRBV20-1 and TRBJ2-4, with TRBD2 matching over 7 bases. Trimming took 2 bases from V and 9 from J; bases not matched to a gene: 10. This CDR3 contains 14 residues. CDR1 and CDR2 (germline): DFQATT, SNEGSKA (reference sequence). The CDR3 bases are TGCAGTGCTAGACGGGAAGGACCGGGGGGCATTCAGTACTTC. It is translated as CSARREGPGGIQYF.

This clonotype was detected a few times. The chain links TRBV27 to TRBJ2-5; perhaps D is TRBD1 or TRBD2 (6 bases each). The CDR3 extends over 15 amino acids. CDR1 is MNHEY and CDR2 is SMNVEV in the germline V gene (reference sequence). V was pared by 6 bases and J by 5 bases, with 19 bases between. The CDR3 DNA sequence: TGTGCCAGCAGCCCAGACACAGGGAGGTGGGAGACCCAGTACTTC. This codes for CASSPDTGRWETQYF.

CDR3 sequence: CASSGGVPNQPQHF. The CDR3 DNA is TGTGCCAGCAGCGGCGGGGTCCCCAATCAGCCCCAGCATTTT. The genes are TRBV5-6 and TRBJ1-5, with D hard to call. Germline V gene lookup returns CDR1 SGHDT and CDR2 YYEEEE. V was clipped by 4 bases and J by 3 bases, with 11 bases between them. The CDR3 runs to 14 residues.

The chain carries TRBV6-8 and TRBJ2-7; D is ambiguous. The V and J ends lost 8 bases and 3 bases respectively, with 8 bases between them. CDR3 length: 11 residues. Per the germline V gene, CDR1 is MNHGY and CDR2 is SAAAGT. The CDR3 coding sequence is TGTGCCAGCGCCCTACTCTACGAGCAGTACTTC. Protein sequence: CASALLYEQYF.

V usage is TRBV7-2 and J usage is TRBJ1-6, with 7 bases lining up with TRBD1. CDR3 length: 15 amino acids. From germline, CDR1 is SGHTA and CDR2 FQGNSA. V shed 4 bases and J 9 bases; nucleotides not matched to a gene: 9. The CDR3 is CASSSEGGAISPLHF. The CDR3 coding sequence is TGTGCCAGCAGCTCGGAAGGGGGCGCGATTTCACCCCTCCACTTT.